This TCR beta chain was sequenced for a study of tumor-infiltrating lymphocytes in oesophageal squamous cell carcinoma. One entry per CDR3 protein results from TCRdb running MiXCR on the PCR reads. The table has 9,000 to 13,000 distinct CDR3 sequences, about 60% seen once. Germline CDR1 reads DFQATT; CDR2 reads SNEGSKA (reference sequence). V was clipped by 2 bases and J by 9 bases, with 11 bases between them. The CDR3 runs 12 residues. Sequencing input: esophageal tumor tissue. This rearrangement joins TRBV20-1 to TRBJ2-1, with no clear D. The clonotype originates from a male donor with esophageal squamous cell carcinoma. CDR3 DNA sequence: TGCAGTGCTAGACTGGGCAGTCGTGAGCAGTTCTTC. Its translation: CSARLGSREQFF.